The 25 T cell receptor beta chains in this list originate from one sample, sequenced in a study of T cells in Graves' hyperthyroidism and ophthalmopathy. Amplified TCR beta CDR3 regions came from RNA transcripts. A set of HTBI primers served as the primers for a first-round RT-PCR of the TCR CDR3. TCRdb ran MiXCR on the multiplex PCR reads and lists one entry per CDR3 protein. Seen here are about 98,000 distinct CDR3 sequences, around 42% observed once, and the top ten hold roughly a tenth. Sample: peripheral blood or thyroid tissue (not recorded which). The receptors come from a woman in her 30s with Graves' hyperthyroidism.

V is TRBV7-2 and J is TRBJ2-7; TRBD1 is a possible D gene (7 bases). V was cut by 4 bases and J by 5 bases, with 18 bases left in between. Germline CDR1 and CDR2: SGHTA and FQGNSA. The CDR3 contains 15 residues. The CDR3 is CASSYERQGGHEQYF. CDR3 DNA: TGTGCCAGCAGCTACGAACGACAGGGAGGCCACGAGCAGTACTTC.

This clonotype was picked up many times. The rearrangement joins TRBV20-1 to TRBJ1-2, with D possibly matching TRBD1 (5 bases). This CDR3 has 14 residues. Trimming shortened V by 1 base and J by 5 bases, and 14 bases separated the two germline ends. Per germline, CDR1 DFQATT and CDR2 SNEGSKA (reference sequence). The CDR3 region is CSARGDGRIYGYTF. In DNA, the CDR3 is TGCAGTGCTAGAGGGGACGGCCGAATTTATGGCTACACCTTC.

About this clonotype itself: A much larger clonotype is one base distant, so this may be a read error. The chain combines TRBV3-1 with TRBJ2-7; D is uncertain. Germline CDR1 and CDR2: LGHDT and YNNKEL (reference sequence). This CDR3 has 12 amino acids. Trimming stripped 4 bases from V and 7 bases from J, with 11 bases between. DNA of the CDR3: TGTGCCAGCAGCCTCCCCTTAAGGGAGCAGTACTTC. Translating it yields CASSLPLREQYF.

The chain employs TRBV7-9 and TRBJ2-5, with 11 bases identical to TRBD1. The J segment lost 3 bases and the V segment lost 5 bases, leaving 8 bases of the junction unmatched. This CDR3 region has 16 residues. In germline, CDR1 is SEHNR, CDR2 FQNEAQ (reference sequence). CDR3 sequence: CASSTRTGGWEETQYF. In DNA form, the CDR3 reads TGTGCCAGCAGCACTCGGACAGGGGGCTGGGAAGAGACCCAGTACTTC.

This clonotype appeared many times. V gene TRBV27 combines with J gene TRBJ1-4; 7 positions agree with TRBD1. Germline loops: CDR1 MNHEY, CDR2 SMNVEV (reference sequence). The CDR3 extends over 14 amino acids. Trimming took 4 bases from V and 8 from J; bases not matched to a gene: 7. For the CDR3, the DNA is TGTGCCAGCAGTTCGACAGGGACTGGCGAAAAACTGTTTTTT. It yields the protein CASSSTGTGEKLFF.

This clonotype has at least ten counts. The V and J genes are TRBV4-2 and TRBJ2-5; TRBD2 agrees at 7 bases. With 1 base clipped from V and 0 bases from J, the junction kept 11 bases outside the gene matches. The CDR3 consists of 18 residues. Per germline, CDR1 LGHNA and CDR2 YNFKEQ. The CDR3 protein is CASSQGTHSGTNQETQYF. The CDR3 bases are TGTGCCAGCAGCCAAGGAACCCACAGCGGGACCAACCAAGAGACCCAGTACTTC.

The rearrangement joins TRBV7-2 to TRBJ2-5, with 11 bases fitting TRBD2. The CDR3 covers 18 residues. Germline values: CDR1 SGHTA, CDR2 FQGNSA. Unmatched junction bases numbered 12, after V lost 5 bases and J lost 1 base. The CDR3 bases are TGTGCCAGCAGCCGATGGGCGGGACTAGCGGAACCCCAAGAGACCCAGTACTTC. Encoded protein: CASSRWAGLAEPQETQYF.

This clonotype occurred many times. V usage is TRBV10-3 and J usage is TRBJ1-5, with 10 nucleotides matching TRBD1. Germline CDR1 is ENHRY and CDR2 is SYGVKD. Trimming cost V 2 bases and J 9 bases; bases outside gene matches: 4. The CDR3 is made up of 14 amino acids. The CDR3, as DNA: TGTGCCATCAGTGAGGGGGACAGGGGTTGGCCCCAGCATTTT. It encodes CAISEGDRGWPQHF.

The table lists this clonotype with many counts. This chain links TRBV6-2 or TRBV6-3 with TRBJ1-2; no clear D gene. Germline CDR1 and CDR2: MNHEY and SVGEGT. V shed 5 bases and J shed 7 bases, with 8 bases lying between them. There are 11 residues in the CDR3. The DNA for the CDR3 is TGTGCCAGCAGTCCCCCGGGTGGCTACACCTTC. Its protein product is CASSPPGGYTF.

This clonotype was seen repeatedly, ten times or more. This rearrangement joins TRBV27 to TRBJ1-1; no definite D call. V was cut by 5 bases and J by 14 bases, with 12 bases left in between. Germline-derived CDR1 and CDR2 are MNHEY and SMNVEV (reference sequence). The CDR3 runs 10 residues. CDR3 region: CASSPGIAFF. In DNA form, the CDR3 reads TGTGCCAGCAGTCCCGGAATCGCGTTCTTT.

The chain couples TRBV6-1 to TRBJ2-7; D is ambiguous. Between the trimmed V and J ends, which lost 10 bases and 3 bases, there was a span of 19 bases. This CDR3 spans 14 amino acids. CDR1 and CDR2 (germline): MNHNS, SASEGT. CDR3 amino acids: CATNLIIRDYEQYF. CDR3 nucleotide sequence: TGTGCCACCAATTTGATTATCCGAGACTACGAGCAGTACTTC.

This clonotype was recorded only once. The limits of the CDR3 on the DNA are not certain, so only TCRdb's listed CDR3 is given. The chain links TRBV20-1 to TRBJ2-2; the table names TRBD2, a call not compared with the DNA. Germline-derived CDR1 and CDR2 are DFQATT and SNEGSKA (reference sequence). Ends included, the CDR3 has 21 residues. The CDR3 loop reads CSASTSGFREQYFGPGGELFF.

This clonotype was counted at least ten times. The J gene is TRBJ1-5, the V gene TRBV5-1; 7 nucleotides match TRBD1. This CDR3 region has 13 residues. Germline lookup yields CDR1 SGHRS and CDR2 YFSETQ. Trimming removed 4 bases from V and 7 bases from J; junction bases left unmatched: 5. The CDR3 reads CASSKGAGQPQHF. CDR3 bases: TGCGCCAGCAGCAAGGGGGCCGGGCAGCCCCAGCATTTT. The whole variable domain, remainder taken from reference TRBV5-1 and TRBJ1-5, is KAGVTQTPRYLIKTRGQQVTLSCSPISGHRSVSWYQQTPGQGLQFLFEYFSETQRNKGNFPGRFSGRQFSNSRSEMNVSTLELGDSALYLCASSKGAGQPQHFGDGTRLSIL.

J is TRBJ2-7 and V is TRBV9; TRBD1 matches at 9 bases. The germline V gene has CDR1 SGDLS and CDR2 YYNGEE. The CDR3 consists of 14 residues. Trimming cost V 5 bases and J 4 bases; bases outside gene matches: 7. The CDR3 here is CASRPGTGQYEQYF. DNA of the CDR3: TGTGCCAGCAGACCCGGGACAGGGCAATACGAGCAGTACTTC.

In regard to this clonotype: A much bigger clone sits one base away, suggesting this may be a read error. This CDR3 is missing its conserved last phenylalanine or tryptophan, likely due to a read error. The chain has TRBV20-1 and TRBJ2-5; tentative D call: TRBD2 (6 bases). Germline lookup yields CDR1 DFQATT and CDR2 SNEGSKA (reference sequence). This CDR3 has 16 amino acids. Here the CDR3 DNA reads TGCGGTGCTGGAACCTTTTACAGCGGAGGGAGAGAGACCCAGTACCTC. Protein sequence: CGAGTFYSGGRETQYL.

As to this clonotype: An end of the junction differs from the germline gene, which may be a read error. The genes are TRBV20-1 and TRBJ2-7; TRBD2 agrees at 8 bases. This CDR3 contains 16 residues. Per the germline V gene, CDR1 is DFQATT and CDR2 is SNEGSKA (reference sequence). CDR3 amino acids: CGATSGLADSSYVQYF. The DNA of the CDR3 is TGCGGTGCTACCAGTGGACTAGCCGATAGCTCCTACGTGCAGTACTTC.

The genes are TRBV7-6 and TRBJ2-7; D unclear. V gave up 1 base and J gave up 0 bases, with 7 bases separating them. CDR1 is SGHVS, CDR2 FNYEAQ, per germline. This CDR3 is built from 14 residues. In DNA form, the CDR3 reads TGTGCCAGCAGCTTAGGGGTGGGCTCCTACGAGCAGTACTTC. Its protein product is CASSLGVGSYEQYF.

This clonotype was recorded only once. V gene TRBV7-9 combines with J gene TRBJ2-7; D may correspond to TRBD1 or TRBD2 (5 bases each). Looked up from germline, CDR1 is SEHNR and CDR2 is FQNEAQ (reference sequence). Trimming removed 5 bases at V and 2 bases at J, with 7 bases between. The CDR3 loop spans 12 amino acids. CDR3 amino acids: CASSEGPYEQYF. The CDR3 nucleotides are TGTGCCAGCAGCGAGGGGCCCTACGAGCAGTACTTC.

Worth noting for this clonotype: No conserved phenylalanine or tryptophan ends this CDR3, so it is likely a read error. The chain carries TRBV11-2 and TRBJ2-3; unclear D gene. The V gene lost 5 bases and the J gene lost 2 bases, with 2 bases spanning the gap. CDR3 length: 11 amino acids. Looked up from germline, CDR1 is SGHAT and CDR2 is FQNNGV. The DNA for the CDR3 is TGTGCCAGCAGCCTCACAGATACGCAGTATCTT. Its translation is CASSLTDTQYL.

There are many counts of this clonotype. The chain is built from TRBV10-2 and TRBJ2-5, with a possible D match to TRBD1 (5 bases). The germline gives CDR1 WSHSY, CDR2 SAAADI. This CDR3 has 12 residues. Trimming removed 6 bases from V and 5 bases from J, with 10 bases in between. The CDR3 DNA sequence: TGCGCCAGCAGGCAGGGCCGGGAGACCCAGTACTTC. The encoded protein is CASRQGRETQYF.

The genes are TRBV11-2 and TRBJ2-7, with 11 bases fitting TRBD2. CDR3 length equals 15 residues. Germline trimming cut 6 bases from V and 2 bases from J; bases unmatched to any gene: 6. Germline lookup yields CDR1 SGHAT and CDR2 FQNNGV. DNA for the CDR3: TGTGCCAGCAGGCCTAGACTAGCGGGAACCTACGAGCAGTACTTC. This sequence encodes CASRPRLAGTYEQYF.

In this sample, this clonotype turned up once. The chain couples TRBV20-1 to TRBJ2-5; no clear D gene. The CDR3 totals 10 residues. V was trimmed by 3 bases and J by 5 bases, leaving 4 bases between them. CDR1 and CDR2 (germline): DFQATT, SNEGSKA (reference sequence). The CDR3 here is CSARAETQYF. The DNA of the CDR3 is TGCAGTGCTAGGGCCGAGACCCAGTACTTC.

The chain recombines TRBV5-6 with TRBJ2-5, with D possibly TRBD1 on 5 matching bases. V was clipped by 1 base and J by 3 bases, with 13 bases between them. This CDR3 comprises 15 residues. CDR1 SGHDT and CDR2 YYEEEE come from the germline V gene. CDR3 DNA: TGTGCCAGCAGCTTGAGGAACAGGCAAGAAGAGACCCAGTACTTC. As protein: CASSLRNRQEETQYF.

This clonotype has a handful of counts. The rearrangement uses TRBV28 and TRBJ1-5, with a tentative D call TRBD1 (6 bases). The CDR3 is made up of 16 amino acids. Per the germline V gene, CDR1 is MDHEN and CDR2 is SYDVKM. The V gene lost 5 bases and the J gene lost 4 bases, with 18 bases spanning the gap. CDR3 in DNA: TGTGCCAGCAGTACCCTTCCGGGACAACGAAATCAGCCCCAGCATTTT. This gives the protein CASSTLPGQRNQPQHF.

The V and J genes are TRBV24-1 and TRBJ2-2; 7 nucleotides align to TRBD1. The germline CDR1 and CDR2 sequences are KGHDR and SFDVKD. J gave up 0 bases and V 5 bases, and 5 bases lay outside the gene matches. This CDR3 has 16 amino acids. CDR3 coding DNA: TGTGCCACCAGTGGGCTGGGACAGACGAACACCGGGGAGCTGTTTTTT. This translates into CATSGLGQTNTGELFF.